The present entry profiles one T cell receptor beta chain with its context. Its antigen is unknown. The entry originates in a study of shared clonotypes between healthy human individuals. Overall study: CD4 naive and memory got three plates each, CD8 naive two, CD8 memory one. The study's findings and limits: Investigators expected sequencing depth to affect clonotype sharing among donors.

In the sorted-subset replicate PCRs, 150 to 200 ng DNA, 25,000 to 35,000 T cell genomes, was used. The repertoire was sequenced with immunoSEQ multiplex PCR; TCRdb's copy has only in-frame clones and lacks some. The sample includes over 700,000 clones, over 60% of them seen just once. V trimming: 3 bases; J trimming: 3 bases; junction bases outside the gene matches: 1. Germline V gene data show CDR1 as WNHNN and CDR2 as SYGVQD (reference sequence). The CDR3 extends over 13 amino acids. Specimen: memory CD4+ T cells sorted from blood. Subset specified: CD45RA-negative fraction. This chain connects TRBV10-1 to TRBJ1-1, with TRBD1 identical over 7 bases. This clonotype was obtained from a woman in her twenties or thirties in good health. Written as DNA, the CDR3 is TGCGCCAGCAGTGAAGGACAGGACACTGAAGCTTTCTTT. Its protein product is CASSEGQDTEAFF.